This TCR beta chain was documented in a study of OX40 agonist ivuxolimab in advanced cancers. The assay was immunoSEQ multiplex PCR, and TCRdb's table has in-frame clones only and misses some. Found here are 30,000 to 35,000 clones, over 85% of them singletons; the top ten hold 9.1%. This material consisted of CD4+ or CD8+ T cells sorted from blood, taken in a trial of the OX40 agonist ivuxolimab. The receptor comes from an adult with an advanced solid tumor such as melanoma, head and neck, liver or kidney cancer.

The DNA for the CDR3 is TGTGCCATCAGTGACAAGGGGAGGAGCACTGAAGCTTTCTTT. The encoded protein is CAISDKGRSTEAFF. This chain connects TRBV10-3 to TRBJ1-1; D possibly corresponds to TRBD1 (5 bases). This CDR3 is built from 14 residues. Between the trimmed V and J ends, which lost 3 bases and 4 bases, there was a span of 12 bases. Germline V gene lookup returns CDR1 ENHRY and CDR2 SYGVKD.